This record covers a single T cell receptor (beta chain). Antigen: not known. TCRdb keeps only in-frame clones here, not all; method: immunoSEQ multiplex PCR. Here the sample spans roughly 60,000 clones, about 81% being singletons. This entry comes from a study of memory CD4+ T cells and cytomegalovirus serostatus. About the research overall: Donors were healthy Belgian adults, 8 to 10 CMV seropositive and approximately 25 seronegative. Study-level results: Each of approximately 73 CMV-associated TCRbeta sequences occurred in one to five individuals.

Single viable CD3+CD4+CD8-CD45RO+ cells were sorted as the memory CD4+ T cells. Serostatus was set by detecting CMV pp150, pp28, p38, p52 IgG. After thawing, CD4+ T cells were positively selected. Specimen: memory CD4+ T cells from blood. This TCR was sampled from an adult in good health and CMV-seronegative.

The DNA of the CDR3 is TGTGCCACCAGCAGAGATCGGGGGGGAGCGGGGGAGCAGTACTTC. Protein sequence: CATSRDRGGAGEQYF. V usage is TRBV15 and J usage is TRBJ2-7; TRBD2 matches at 8 bases. This CDR3 is 15 amino acids long. CDR1 is LNHNV and CDR2 is YYDKDF in the germline V gene (reference sequence). With V trimmed by 0 bases and J by 7 bases, 8 bases remained unmatched.